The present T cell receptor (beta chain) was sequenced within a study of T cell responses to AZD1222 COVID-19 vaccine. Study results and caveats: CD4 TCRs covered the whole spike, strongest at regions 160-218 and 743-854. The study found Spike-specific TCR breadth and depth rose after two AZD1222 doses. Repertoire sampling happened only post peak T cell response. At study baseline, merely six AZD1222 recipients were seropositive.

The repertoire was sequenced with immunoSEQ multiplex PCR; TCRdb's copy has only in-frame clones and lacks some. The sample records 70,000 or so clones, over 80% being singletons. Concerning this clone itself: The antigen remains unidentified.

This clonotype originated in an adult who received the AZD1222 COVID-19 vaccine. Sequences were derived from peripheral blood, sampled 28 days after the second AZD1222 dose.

CDR3 sequence: CACARGWTNEKLFF. DNA for the CDR3: TGTGCCTGTGCCCGGGGCTGGACTAATGAAAAACTGTTTTTT. The gene calls are TRBV6-5 and TRBJ1-4, with D maybe TRBD1 (5 bases). In germline, CDR1 is MNHEY, CDR2 SVGAGI. V was cut by 11 bases and J by 2 bases, with 15 bases left in between. This CDR3 comprises 14 residues.